The T cell receptor beta chain described here comes from a study of STAT3 mutations in large granular lymphocyte leukemia (dated 2019 in TCRdb). For the study in its entirety: In roughly half of the longitudinally sequenced T-LGLL patients, canonical activating STAT3 mutations were detected. More than half of T-LGLL patients received one or more immunosuppressive therapy regimens, with hematologic response in roughly 41% of those treated. To reconstruct clonal hierarchy and dynamics, serial deep sequencing of TCRbeta CDR3 and STAT3 was performed in patients with T-cell large granular lymphocyte leukemia. From an initial cohort of 200 to 250 LGL patients, 15 to 20 representative T-LGLL cases were selected for longitudinal TCRbeta and STAT3 sequencing. As controls, the study also included longitudinal sequencing of a couple of patients with natural killer LGL leukemia. On average, sequencing was done at under 5 time points per patient, with the number of samplings ranging from 2 to 8.

The same DNA, extracted from blood mononuclear cells, served for both TCR sequencing and STAT3 sequencing. Note on this clone: There is no known antigen for this receptor. Base quality data are lacking; no much larger clone is found one base away.

An Illumina MiSeq was used to sequence the TCRbeta libraries, yielding an average of about 41,000 productive templates per sample. The immunoSEQ assay, which uses multiplex PCR amplification, was used to generate TCRbeta CDR3 libraries. The paper's processing steps were these. Following a previously defined approach, repertoire diversity was calculated, and values close to 0 point to extremely monoclonal samples. This is the immuneACCESS table as TCRdb keeps it, with only in-frame sequences that have V and J called. A part of the clones is gone; compared with another copy, unresolved V genes explain less than half, and the rest is unexplained. V, J and clone size derive from that table, while D and trimming were established from the DNA sequence. This sample gives approximately 29,000 clones in total; approximately 83% of them show up just once. Approximately 11% of the sample goes to the ten largest clones.

CDR1 and CDR2 were assigned from the germline V gene as SGHDT and YYEEEE. The CDR3 measures 17 amino acids from cysteine to phenylalanine. Of the read, only the CDR3 DNA is kept; its 51 bases are in frame from base 1. A distance of 16 bases separates the germline ends of V and J, which lose 2 bases and 0 bases respectively. Overall study outcomes, separate from this receptor: Because no samples were available when a clone first appeared, clonal expansion was inferred from samplings taken at other points. TCR clonotype switching after therapy was observed in 6 of 18 patients, and all newly emerging clones were found to be STAT3 wild type. The linking of therapy response to changes in TCR clonal burden was complicated by variable intervals between samplings and differing treatment regimens. All T-LGLL patients had at least one immunodominant TCRbeta clonotype, and roughly half had multiple immunodominant subclonotypes. Because codominant clonotypes persisted in some patients, a small but highly pathogenic clone may have been missed. Dominant TCR clone burden was found to exceed STAT3 mutant burden in several patients, suggesting that STAT3 mutation arose secondarily within a pre-expanded clone.

The sequence came from a man aged 60 to 75 with T-cell large granular lymphocyte leukemia. Some clones in this sample may be carry-over from other donors' samples. The age is the age at diagnosis. The chain is encoded by TRBV5-6 joined to TRBJ2-3, with a weak D call of TRBD2 (6 bases match). Sequencing was performed on peripheral blood mononuclear cells. The CDR3 protein: CASSFGGSRLSTDTQYF. The nucleotides read TGTGCCAGCAGCTTCGGGGGTAGTCGCCTTAGCACAGATACGCAGTATTTT.